The 27 T cell receptor beta chains below come from one sample, sequenced in a study of blood T cell repertoires in COVID-19. Profiled with immunoSEQ multiplex PCR; TCRdb holds only in-frame clones, not every one. Of tens of thousands of clones listed, about three quarters are singletons. Material: peripheral blood. The receptors derive from a man between 65 and 85 years old with active or convalescent COVID-19.

This clone has a single count. CDR3: CASQGTGFSSSYNSPLHF. As DNA, the CDR3 is TGTGCCAGCCAAGGGACAGGGTTTAGTAGCTCCTATAATTCACCCCTCCACTTT. V gene TRBV2 combines with J gene TRBJ1-6; 9 bases map to TRBD1. The CDR3 has 18 amino acids. V shed 8 bases, J shed 0 bases, and the junction held 11 bases outside the gene matches. Germline values: CDR1 SNHLY, CDR2 FYNNEI.

The V call is TRBV19, the J call TRBJ2-1, with D perhaps TRBD1 (6 bases). Trimming cost V 6 bases and J 5 bases, with 14 bases left between them. Per germline, CDR1 LNHDA and CDR2 SQIVND (reference sequence). The CDR3 extends over 14 amino acids. In DNA, the CDR3 is TGTGCCAGTAGAACCTCGAGGGGGAACAATGAGCAGTTCTTC. The encoded protein is CASRTSRGNNEQFF. The full variable domain, in which reference TRBV19 and TRBJ2-1 provide the parts outside the CDR3, is DGGITQSPKYLFRKEGQNVTLSCEQNLNHDAMYWYRQDPGQGLRLIYYSQIVNDFQKGDIAEGYSVSREKKESFPLTVTSAQKNPTAFYLCASRTSRGNNEQFFGPGTRLTVL.

The rearrangement uses TRBV21-1 and TRBJ2-1; the table assigns TRBD2, which was not confirmed against the DNA. TRBV21-1 is classified as a pseudogene. The CDR3 is 16 residues long. The CDR3 here is CASSKGRLAGDNEQFF. The CDR3 DNA is TGTGCCAGCAGCAAAGGGAGACTAGCGGGAGACAATGAGCAGTTCTTC.

A word on this clone: The sample holds other DNA sequences that translate to the same CDR3. The CDR3 DNA reads as TGTGCCAGCTCACCCGGGACAGGGCGCGAAAAACTGTTTTTT. This translates into CASSPGTGREKLFF. The chain is built from TRBV18 and TRBJ1-4; 9 nucleotides align to TRBD1. The germline CDR1 and CDR2 sequences are KGHSH and LQKENI. With V trimmed by 3 bases and J by 8 bases, 4 bases remained unmatched. There are 14 residues in the CDR3.

The chain carries TRBV19 and TRBJ1-1; 7 nucleotides align to TRBD1. The CDR3 has 14 amino acids. Trimming cost V 6 bases and J 5 bases; bases outside gene matches: 9. Per germline, CDR1 LNHDA and CDR2 SQIVND (reference sequence). This CDR3 is CASSPTGQRTEAFF. In nucleotides, the CDR3 is TGTGCCAGTAGCCCCACGGGACAGAGGACTGAAGCTTTCTTT.

The genes are TRBV11-3 and TRBJ2-1; 11 bases are a match to TRBD2. CDR1 and CDR2 (germline): SGHNT, YENEEA. V dropped 6 bases and J dropped 4; count of bases not matched to a gene: 5. This CDR3 contains 15 residues. CDR3 nucleotide sequence: TGTGCCAGCAGTTATATAGCGGGAGGGTACAATGAGCAGTTCTTC. This encodes CASSYIAGGYNEQFF.

This clone was counted a single time. The rearrangement links TRBV7-3 to TRBJ2-3, with 8 nucleotides matching TRBD1. The CDR3 is made up of 14 amino acids. The germline V gene encodes CDR1 SGHTA and CDR2 FQGTGA. Trimming at V came to 9 bases and at J to 1 base, leaving 6 bases not matched to a gene. For the CDR3, the DNA is TGTGCCAGTAATATGGGACAGGGCACAGATACGCAGTATTTT. As protein: CASNMGQGTDTQYF.

V is TRBV5-1 and J is TRBJ1-2; possible D gene TRBD1, 6 bases. V was clipped by 1 base and J by 2 bases, with 33 bases between them. The CDR3 runs 22 residues. CDR1 is SGHRS and CDR2 is YFSETQ in the germline V gene. The DNA of the CDR3 is TGCGCCAGCAGCTTGTTTCATCGGGGCAGCGTAACGGGGGGCTCTTCCAACTATGGCTACACCTTC. It encodes CASSLFHRGSVTGGSSNYGYTF.

The chain couples TRBV7-2 to TRBJ2-3, with 9 bases aligning to TRBD1. Germline CDR1 is SGHTA and CDR2 is FQGNSA. V lost 4 bases to trimming and J lost 6 bases; unmatched junction nucleotides: 17. The CDR3 is 18 amino acids. CDR3 loop: CASSSPYLGTGTTDTQYF. CDR3 DNA sequence: TGTGCCAGCAGCTCACCTTACCTCGGGACAGGGACGACGGATACGCAGTATTTT.

The sample holds one count of this clone. The chain uses TRBV5-1 and TRBJ2-7, with 12 positions matching TRBD2. The trim removed 0 bases at V and 6 bases at J, leaving 10 bases unmatched. The germline CDR1 and CDR2 sequences are SGHRS and YFSETQ. CDR3 length: 17 residues. Here the CDR3 DNA reads TGCGCCAGCAGCTTGGAGGCGACTAGCGGGAGATTGGGCGAGCAGTACTTC. Translation gives CASSLEATSGRLGEQYF.

This CDR3 is CASSLAAGKGLEQYF. The CDR3 DNA sequence: TGTGCCAGCAGCTTAGCGGCGGGTAAGGGTCTCGAGCAGTACTTC. The genes are TRBV7-2 and TRBJ2-7; D perhaps matches TRBD2 (5 bases). Looked up from germline, CDR1 is SGHTA and CDR2 is FQGNSA. The CDR3 has 15 amino acids. V dropped 0 bases and J dropped 6 bases, with 15 bases sitting between them.

The V gene is TRBV20-1, the J gene TRBJ1-1; D remains ambiguous. The CDR3 is made up of 11 amino acids. Germline V lookup: CDR1 DFQATT, CDR2 SNEGSKA (reference sequence). V lost 3 bases and J 4 bases, leaving 6 bases between the germline ends. The CDR3 spells CSASMSTEAFF. The CDR3, as DNA: TGCAGTGCTAGTATGAGCACTGAAGCTTTCTTT.

This chain uses TRBV4-3 with TRBJ2-1; 13 bases are a match to TRBD2. This CDR3 has 19 amino acids. Trimming at V came to 1 base and at J to 6 bases, leaving 12 bases not matched to a gene. Germline lookup yields CDR1 LGHNA and CDR2 YSLEER. CDR3 sequence reads: CASSQGGGTSGGARNEQFF. CDR3 nucleotide sequence: TGCGCCAGCAGCCAAGGGGGTGGCACTAGCGGGGGGGCCCGCAATGAGCAGTTCTTC.

This clone has just a few counts. The V and J genes are TRBV7-2 and TRBJ1-2; TRBD1 aligns across 9 bases. The trim removed 4 bases at V and 6 bases at J, leaving 3 bases unmatched. The CDR3 extends over 13 amino acids. Germline CDR1 is SGHTA and CDR2 is FQGNSA. This CDR3 reads CASSSDRGNGYTF. CDR3 in DNA: TGTGCCAGCAGCTCGGACAGGGGTAATGGCTACACCTTC.

V gene TRBV9 combines with J gene TRBJ1-1; TRBD1 might be the D (5 bases). Between the trimmed V and J ends, which lost 0 bases and 5 bases, there was a span of 17 bases. The CDR3 totals 16 residues. Germline loops: CDR1 SGDLS, CDR2 YYNGEE. In nucleotides, the CDR3 is TGTGCCAGCAGCGTAGGCCCGCCGGGGGGAACAACTGAAGCTTTCTTT. Amino acids: CASSVGPPGGTTEAFF.

This clone was seen a few times. The chain joins TRBV6-5 to TRBJ1-2, with 11 bases that match TRBD1. CDR1 and CDR2 (germline): MNHEY, SVGAGI. J lost 8 bases, V lost 5 bases, and 10 bases had no gene match. The CDR3 totals 15 residues. As DNA, the CDR3 is TGTGCCAGCAGTATCGGACAGGGGGCCCGGCGGGGCTACACCTTC. This encodes CASSIGQGARRGYTF.

This sequence joins TRBV5-6 and TRBJ2-1; the match to TRBD2 covers 8 bases. The CDR3 loop spans 16 amino acids. V dropped 3 bases and J dropped 0; count of bases not matched to a gene: 5. Per the germline V gene, CDR1 is SGHDT and CDR2 is YYEEEE. CDR3: CASSWGGLASYNEQFF. As DNA, the CDR3 is TGTGCCAGCAGCTGGGGCGGACTAGCCTCCTACAATGAGCAGTTCTTC.

The chain links TRBV7-8 to TRBJ1-5; the match to TRBD1 covers 9 bases. Germline lookup yields CDR1 SGHVS and CDR2 FQNEAQ. Trimming at V came to 2 bases and at J to 9 bases, leaving 8 bases not matched to a gene. This CDR3 has 15 amino acids. The CDR3 sequence: CASSLRDRVMGPQHF. Here the CDR3 DNA reads TGTGCCAGCAGCTTAAGGGACAGGGTTATGGGGCCCCAGCATTTT.

The CDR3 loop reads CASSKGRRGSGTPFYEQYF. In DNA, the CDR3 is TGTGCCAGCAGCAAAGGAAGAAGGGGGTCAGGCACCCCCTTCTACGAGCAGTACTTC. The rearrangement links TRBV21-1 to TRBJ2-7; the table's D call TRBD1 went unverified against the DNA. TRBV21-1 is deemed a pseudogene. The CDR3 is made up of 19 amino acids.

The V gene is TRBV6-6, the J gene TRBJ2-3, with D possibly being TRBD1 (8 bases). Germline CDR1 and CDR2: MNHNY and SVGAGI (reference sequence). This CDR3 has 14 amino acids. The V and J ends lost 6 bases and 3 bases respectively, with 13 bases between them. For the CDR3, the DNA is TGTGCCAGCAGATACAGGGGGGGGACAGATACGCAGTATTTT. Amino acid sequence: CASRYRGGTDTQYF.

V usage is TRBV5-8 and J usage is TRBJ1-2; 11 bases agree with TRBD1. V was clipped by 6 bases and J by 4 bases; unmatched bases: 11. Germline assignment: CDR1 SGHTS and CDR2 YDEGEE. The CDR3 runs 16 residues. In nucleotides, the CDR3 is TGTGCCAGCACCGGGACAGGGGGACGCCTGGGCTATGGCTACACCTTC. This gives the protein CASTGTGGRLGYGYTF.

This clone is labeled as large. This chain's CDR3 is CASSQGGGLSYEQYF. The CDR3 region has the DNA TGTGCCAGCAGCCAAGGTGGGGGCTTATCCTACGAGCAGTACTTC. The V call is TRBV7-3, the J call TRBJ2-7; weak D call: TRBD1 (6 bases). The germline V gene encodes CDR1 SGHTA and CDR2 FQGTGA. V lost 5 bases to trimming and J lost 1 base, with 15 bases between them. The CDR3 spans 15 residues.

This clone was found a few times. The chain is built from TRBV3-1 (or the pseudogene TRBV3-2) and TRBJ2-7; possibly TRBD2 for D (6 bases). With 1 base removed from V and 3 bases from J, the gap between germline ends came to 7 bases. This CDR3 has 13 residues. Germline CDR1 LGHDT, CDR2 YNNKEL (reference sequence). The CDR3 here is CASSQAGSYEQYF. The CDR3 nucleotides read TGTGCCAGCAGCCAAGCCGGGAGCTACGAGCAGTACTTC.

The rearrangement uses TRBV6-5 and TRBJ1-2; D is undetermined. CDR1 is MNHEY and CDR2 is SVGAGI in the germline V gene. The CDR3 totals 13 residues. The V end lost 10 bases, the J end lost 2 bases, and 14 bases lay between the germline ends. The CDR3 sequence: CAIRNRANYGYTF. The DNA of the CDR3 is TGTGCCATCCGGAACAGAGCAAACTATGGCTACACCTTC.

The rearrangement uses TRBV3-1 (or the pseudogene TRBV3-2) and TRBJ1-5; 8 bases line up with TRBD1. The CDR3 runs to 16 residues. V shed 2 bases, J shed 2 bases, and the junction held 5 bases outside the gene matches. Germline V gene data show CDR1 as LGHDT and CDR2 as YNNKEL (reference sequence). The CDR3 DNA is TGTGCCAGCAGCCAATACGACAGGGGACGCAATCAGCCCCAGCATTTT. Translation gives CASSQYDRGRNQPQHF.

V gene TRBV12-3 or TRBV12-4 combines with J gene TRBJ2-5, with D maybe TRBD2 (6 bases). This CDR3 region has 13 residues. V shed 8 bases and J shed 5 bases, with 15 bases lying between them. The CDR3: CASRLGGVETQYF. The CDR3 bases are TGTGCCAGCCGACTTGGAGGGGTCGAGACCCAGTACTTC.

This clone was seen only a few times. This chain's CDR3 is CASSGRARRGLEQYF. The CDR3 DNA sequence: TGCGCCAGCAGTGGCAGGGCCCGTAGGGGATTGGAGCAGTACTTC. The V call is TRBV10-1, the J call TRBJ2-7, with D perhaps TRBD1 (5 bases). CDR1 and CDR2 from the germline V gene are WNHNN and SYGVQD (reference sequence). Trimming cost V 4 bases and J 7 bases, with 20 bases left between them. The CDR3 totals 15 residues.